The clone carrying this T cell receptor beta chain has more than one count but fewer than ten. Its matching antigen is unknown. The CDR3 totals 14 residues. The junction had 2 bases not matched to a gene; V was cut back by 0 bases and J by 2 bases. CDR1 and CDR2 from the germline V gene are GTSNPN and SVGIG (reference sequence). TCRdb analysed the reads with MiXCR anew, one entry per CDR3 protein. The profile covers 200,000 to 250,000 distinct CDR3 sequences, with 30% to 45% appearing a single time and roughly three fifths taken by the ten largest. The sample originates from a study of T cell repertoires in cytomegalovirus infection. Study summary: Recently identified HLA-C-restricted CMV epitopes were used, and well-studied HLA-B-restricted CMV epitopes were used as well. In public TCR beta signatures, there were indications of both CMV infection and matching HLA type. General study points: Dominant in the ex vivo response were TCR beta clonotypes restricted by HLA-C and specific for CMV.

V usage is TRBV30 and J usage is TRBJ2-3; 7 nucleotides align to TRBD2. This specimen consisted of CD8+ T cells from cultured PBMCs, obtained from culture after CMV antigen stimulation. The source is a human donor in good health (CMV status not recorded). Some clones in this sample may be carry-over from other donors' samples. CDR3: CAWSVAGTTDTQYF. In DNA, the CDR3 is TGTGCCTGGAGTGTAGCGGGGACCACAGATACGCAGTATTTT.